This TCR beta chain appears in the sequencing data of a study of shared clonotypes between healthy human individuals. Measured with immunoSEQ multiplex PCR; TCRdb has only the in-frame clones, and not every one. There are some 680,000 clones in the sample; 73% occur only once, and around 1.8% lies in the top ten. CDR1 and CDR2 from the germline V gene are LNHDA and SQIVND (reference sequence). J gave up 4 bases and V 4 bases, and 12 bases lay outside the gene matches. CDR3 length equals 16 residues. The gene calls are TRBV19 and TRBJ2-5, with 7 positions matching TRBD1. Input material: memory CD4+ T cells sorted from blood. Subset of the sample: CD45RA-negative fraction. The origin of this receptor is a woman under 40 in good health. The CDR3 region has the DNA TGTGCCAGTAGTAGCCACGGGACAGCGATACTAGAGACCCAGTACTTC. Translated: CASSSHGTAILETQYF.